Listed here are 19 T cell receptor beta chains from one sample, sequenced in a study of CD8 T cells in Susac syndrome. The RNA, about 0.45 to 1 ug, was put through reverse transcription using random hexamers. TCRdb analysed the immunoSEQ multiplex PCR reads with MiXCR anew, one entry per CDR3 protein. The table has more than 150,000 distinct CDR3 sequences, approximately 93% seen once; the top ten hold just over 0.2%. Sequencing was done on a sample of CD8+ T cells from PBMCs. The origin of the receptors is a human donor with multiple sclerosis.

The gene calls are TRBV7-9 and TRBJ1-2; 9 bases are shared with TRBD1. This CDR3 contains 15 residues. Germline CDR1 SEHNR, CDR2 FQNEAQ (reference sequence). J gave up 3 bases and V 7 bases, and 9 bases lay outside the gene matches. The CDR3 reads CASTSWDRDHYGYTF. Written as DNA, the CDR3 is TGTGCCAGCACGTCCTGGGACAGGGACCACTATGGCTACACCTTC.

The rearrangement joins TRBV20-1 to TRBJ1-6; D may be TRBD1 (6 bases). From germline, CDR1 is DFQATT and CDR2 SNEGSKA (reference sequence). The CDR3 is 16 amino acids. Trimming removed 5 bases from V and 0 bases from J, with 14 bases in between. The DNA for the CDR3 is TGCAGTGCTCACTTTGACAGGAGCTCCTATAATTCACCCCTCCACTTT. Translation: CSAHFDRSSYNSPLHF.

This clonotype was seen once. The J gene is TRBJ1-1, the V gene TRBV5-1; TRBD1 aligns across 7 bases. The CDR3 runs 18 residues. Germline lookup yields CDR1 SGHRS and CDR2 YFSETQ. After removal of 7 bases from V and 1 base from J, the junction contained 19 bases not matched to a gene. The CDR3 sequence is CASARGAGGAIWNTEAFF. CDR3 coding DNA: TGCGCCAGCGCCCGAGGGGCAGGGGGTGCAATCTGGAACACTGAAGCTTTCTTT.

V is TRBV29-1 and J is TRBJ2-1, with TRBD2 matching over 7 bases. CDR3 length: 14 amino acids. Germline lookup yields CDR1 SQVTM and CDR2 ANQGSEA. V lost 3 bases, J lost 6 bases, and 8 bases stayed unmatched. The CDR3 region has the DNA TGCAGCGTTGATGGTGCGGGGAGGGGCAATGAGCAGTTCTTC. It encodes CSVDGAGRGNEQFF.

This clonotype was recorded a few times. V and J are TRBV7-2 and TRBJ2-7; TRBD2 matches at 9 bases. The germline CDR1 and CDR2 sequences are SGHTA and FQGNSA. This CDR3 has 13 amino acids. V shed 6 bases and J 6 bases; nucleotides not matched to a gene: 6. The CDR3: CASSRGLAREQYF. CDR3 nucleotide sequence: TGTGCCAGCAGTCGTGGACTAGCGCGCGAGCAGTACTTC. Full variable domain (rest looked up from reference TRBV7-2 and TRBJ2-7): GAGVSQSPSNKVTEKGKDVELRCDPISGHTALYWYRQSLGQGLEFLIYFQGNSAPDKSGLPSDRFSAERTGGSVSTLTIQRTQQEDSAVYLCASSRGLAREQYFGPGTRLTVT.

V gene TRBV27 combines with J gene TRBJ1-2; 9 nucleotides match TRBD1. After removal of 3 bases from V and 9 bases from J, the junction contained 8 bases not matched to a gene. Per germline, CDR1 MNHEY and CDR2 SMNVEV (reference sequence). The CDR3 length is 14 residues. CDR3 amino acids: CASSFAGQGRSYTF. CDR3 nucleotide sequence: TGTGCCAGCAGTTTTGCGGGACAGGGACGTAGCTACACCTTC.

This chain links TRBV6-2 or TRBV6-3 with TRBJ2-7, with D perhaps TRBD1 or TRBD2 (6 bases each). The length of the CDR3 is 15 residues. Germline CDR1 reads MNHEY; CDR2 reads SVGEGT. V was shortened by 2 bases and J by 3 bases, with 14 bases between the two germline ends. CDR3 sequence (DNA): TGTGCCAGCAGTTACGGAGGGGGGCGGCACTACGAGCAGTACTTC. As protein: CASSYGGGRHYEQYF.

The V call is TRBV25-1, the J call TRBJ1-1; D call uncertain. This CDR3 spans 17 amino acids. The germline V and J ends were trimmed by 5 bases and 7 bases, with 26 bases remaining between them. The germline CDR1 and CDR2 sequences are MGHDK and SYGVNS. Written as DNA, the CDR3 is TGTGCCAGCAGTACACCATTGACGGGCCCTAAGAACGGTGAAGCTTTCTTT. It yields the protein CASSTPLTGPKNGEAFF.

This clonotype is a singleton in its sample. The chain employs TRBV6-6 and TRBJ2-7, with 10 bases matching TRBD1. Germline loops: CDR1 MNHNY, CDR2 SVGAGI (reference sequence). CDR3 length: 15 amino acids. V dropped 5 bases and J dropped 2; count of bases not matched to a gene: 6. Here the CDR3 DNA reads TGTGCCAGCAGTGGTTTGGGGACAGGGGCCTACGAGCAGTACTTC. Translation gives CASSGLGTGAYEQYF.

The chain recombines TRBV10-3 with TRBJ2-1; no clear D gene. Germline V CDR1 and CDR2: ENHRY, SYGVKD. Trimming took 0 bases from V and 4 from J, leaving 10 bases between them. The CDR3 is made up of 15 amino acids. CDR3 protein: CAISESGNLYNEQFF. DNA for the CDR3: TGTGCCATCAGTGAGTCGGGGAACCTGTACAATGAGCAGTTCTTC.

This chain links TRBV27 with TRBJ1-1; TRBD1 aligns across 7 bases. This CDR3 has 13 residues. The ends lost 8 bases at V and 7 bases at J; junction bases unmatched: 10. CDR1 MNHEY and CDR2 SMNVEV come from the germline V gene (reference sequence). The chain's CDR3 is CASRYRGSVEAFF. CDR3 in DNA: TGTGCCAGCCGCTACAGGGGCTCGGTTGAAGCTTTCTTT.

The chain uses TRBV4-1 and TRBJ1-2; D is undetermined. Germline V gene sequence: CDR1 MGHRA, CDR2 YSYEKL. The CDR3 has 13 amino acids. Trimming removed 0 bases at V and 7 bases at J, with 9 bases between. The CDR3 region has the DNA TGCGCCAGCAGCCAAGAAGAGGATCGTGGCTACACCTTC. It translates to CASSQEEDRGYTF.

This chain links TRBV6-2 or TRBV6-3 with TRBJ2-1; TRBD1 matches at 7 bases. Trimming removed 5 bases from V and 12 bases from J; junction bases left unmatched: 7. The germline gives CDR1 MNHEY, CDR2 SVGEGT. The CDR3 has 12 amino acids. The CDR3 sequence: CASSGTGVWQFF. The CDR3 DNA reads TGTGCCAGCAGTGGTACAGGGGTGTGGCAGTTCTTC.

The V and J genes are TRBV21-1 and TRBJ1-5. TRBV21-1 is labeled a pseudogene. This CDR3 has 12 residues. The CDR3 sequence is CASSKAGAPQHF. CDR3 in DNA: TGTGCCAGCAGCAAAGCGGGTGCGCCCCAGCATTTT.

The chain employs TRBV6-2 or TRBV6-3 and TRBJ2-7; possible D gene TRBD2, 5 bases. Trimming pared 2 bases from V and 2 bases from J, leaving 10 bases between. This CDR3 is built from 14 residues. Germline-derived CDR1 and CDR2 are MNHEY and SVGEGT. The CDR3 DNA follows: TGTGCCAGCAGTTACGGGCTAGCCACCTACGAGCAGTACTTC. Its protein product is CASSYGLATYEQYF.

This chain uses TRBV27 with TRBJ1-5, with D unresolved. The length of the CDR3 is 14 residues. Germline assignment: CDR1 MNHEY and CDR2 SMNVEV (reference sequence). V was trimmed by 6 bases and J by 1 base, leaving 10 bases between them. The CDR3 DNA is TGTGCCAGCAGGCAGGTCGGAAGCAATCAGCCCCAGCATTTT. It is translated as CASRQVGSNQPQHF.

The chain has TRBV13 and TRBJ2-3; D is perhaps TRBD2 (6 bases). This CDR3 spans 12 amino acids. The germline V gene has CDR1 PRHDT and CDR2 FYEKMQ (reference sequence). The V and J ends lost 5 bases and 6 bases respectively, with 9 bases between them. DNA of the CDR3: TGTGCCAGCAGCCGCGGGATCGATACGCAGTATTTT. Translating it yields CASSRGIDTQYF.

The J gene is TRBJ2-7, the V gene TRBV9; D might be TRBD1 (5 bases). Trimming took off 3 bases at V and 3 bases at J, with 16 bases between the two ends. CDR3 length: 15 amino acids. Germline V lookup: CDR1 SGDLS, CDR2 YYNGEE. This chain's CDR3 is CASSASEQGSYEQYF. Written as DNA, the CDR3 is TGTGCCAGCAGCGCTAGTGAGCAGGGTAGCTACGAGCAGTACTTC.

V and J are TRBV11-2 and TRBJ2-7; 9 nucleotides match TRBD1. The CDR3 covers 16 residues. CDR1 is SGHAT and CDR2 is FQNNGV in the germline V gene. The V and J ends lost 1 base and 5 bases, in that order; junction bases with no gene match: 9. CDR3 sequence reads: CASSLGPGTGSNEQYF. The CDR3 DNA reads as TGTGCCAGCAGCTTAGGCCCCGGGACAGGGTCGAACGAGCAGTACTTC.